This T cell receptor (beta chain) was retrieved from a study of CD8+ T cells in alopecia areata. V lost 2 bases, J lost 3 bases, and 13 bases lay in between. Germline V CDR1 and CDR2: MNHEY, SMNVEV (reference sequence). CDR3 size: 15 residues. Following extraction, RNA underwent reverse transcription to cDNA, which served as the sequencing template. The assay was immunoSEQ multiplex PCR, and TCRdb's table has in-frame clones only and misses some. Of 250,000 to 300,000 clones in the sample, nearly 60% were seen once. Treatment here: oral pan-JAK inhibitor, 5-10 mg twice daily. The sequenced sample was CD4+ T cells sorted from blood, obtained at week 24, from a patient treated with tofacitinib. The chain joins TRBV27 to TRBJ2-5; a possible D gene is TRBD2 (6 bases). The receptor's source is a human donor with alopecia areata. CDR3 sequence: CASSLRGTGEETQYF. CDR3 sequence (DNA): TGTGCCAGCAGTTTACGAGGGACGGGGGAAGAGACCCAGTACTTC.